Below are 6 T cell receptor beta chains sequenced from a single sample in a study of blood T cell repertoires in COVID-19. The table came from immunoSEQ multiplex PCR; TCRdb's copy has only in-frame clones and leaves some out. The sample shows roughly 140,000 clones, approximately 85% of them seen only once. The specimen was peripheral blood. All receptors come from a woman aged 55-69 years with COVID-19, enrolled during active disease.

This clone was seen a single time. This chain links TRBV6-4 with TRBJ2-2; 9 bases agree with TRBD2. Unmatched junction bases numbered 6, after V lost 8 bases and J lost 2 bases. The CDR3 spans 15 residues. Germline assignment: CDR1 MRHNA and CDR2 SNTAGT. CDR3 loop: CASGHSGSNTGELFF. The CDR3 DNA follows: TGTGCCAGCGGTCATAGCGGGAGCAACACCGGGGAGCTGTTTTTT.

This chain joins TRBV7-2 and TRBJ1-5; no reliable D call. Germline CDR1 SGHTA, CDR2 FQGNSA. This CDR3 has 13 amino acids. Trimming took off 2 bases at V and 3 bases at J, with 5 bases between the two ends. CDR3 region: CASSLLINQPQHF. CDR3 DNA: TGTGCCAGCAGCTTATTAATCAATCAGCCCCAGCATTTT.

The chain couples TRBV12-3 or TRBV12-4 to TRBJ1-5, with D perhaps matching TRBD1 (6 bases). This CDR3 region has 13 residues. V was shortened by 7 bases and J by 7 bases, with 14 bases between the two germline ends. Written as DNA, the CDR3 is TGTGCCAGCATGGCGGGGGGCAGGCAGCCCCAGCATTTT. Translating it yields CASMAGGRQPQHF.

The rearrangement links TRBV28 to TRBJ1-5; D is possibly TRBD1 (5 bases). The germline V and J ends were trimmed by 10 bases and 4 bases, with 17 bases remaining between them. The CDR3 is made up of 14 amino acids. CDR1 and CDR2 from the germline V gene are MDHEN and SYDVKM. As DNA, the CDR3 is TGTGCCACCAATAATGTGGGGGGAAATCAGCCCCAGCATTTT. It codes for CATNNVGGNQPQHF.

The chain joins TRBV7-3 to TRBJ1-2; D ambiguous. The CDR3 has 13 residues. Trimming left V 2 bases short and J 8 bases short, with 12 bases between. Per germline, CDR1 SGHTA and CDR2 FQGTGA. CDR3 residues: CASSLSHSKGYTF. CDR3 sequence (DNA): TGTGCCAGCAGCTTATCCCATTCCAAAGGCTACACCTTC.

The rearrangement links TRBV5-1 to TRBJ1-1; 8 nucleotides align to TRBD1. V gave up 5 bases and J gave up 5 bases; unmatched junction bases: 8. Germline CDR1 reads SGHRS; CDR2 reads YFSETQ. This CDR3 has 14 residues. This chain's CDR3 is CASRNDRGGTEAFF. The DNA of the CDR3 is TGCGCCAGCAGGAATGACAGGGGAGGTACTGAAGCTTTCTTT.